The 32 T cell receptor beta chains in this list originate from one sample, sequenced in a study of cytomegalovirus exposure and HLA in healthy donors. The table came from immunoSEQ multiplex PCR; TCRdb's copy has only in-frame clones and leaves some out. The repertoire has some 320,000 clones, 75% to 90% of them found once; the top ten carry approximately 1.1%. Sequencing input: PBMCs. The receptors stem from a woman aged 25 to 45 in good health and CMV-seropositive.

V and J are TRBV4-3 and TRBJ1-4; no definite D call. Trimming took 4 bases from V and 4 from J, leaving 16 bases between them. The CDR3 is 16 residues long. Per germline, CDR1 LGHNA and CDR2 YSLEER. The CDR3 protein is CASSLNPDGNNEKLFF. The CDR3 DNA follows: TGCGCCAGCAGCCTGAACCCTGACGGAAATAATGAAAAACTGTTTTTT.

The chain employs TRBV27 and TRBJ2-5; D unclear. Trimming left V 11 bases short and J 1 base short, with 11 bases between. CDR1 and CDR2 from the germline V gene are MNHEY and SMNVEV (reference sequence). The CDR3 extends over 12 amino acids. The CDR3 DNA reads as TGTGCCTATTTCGCCCTCCAAGAGACCCAGTACTTC. Residues: CAYFALQETQYF.

The chain combines TRBV10-3 with TRBJ2-1, with 8 bases identical to TRBD2. The CDR3 is made up of 13 amino acids. V lost 9 bases, J lost 0 bases, and 1 base stayed unmatched. Germline V lookup: CDR1 ENHRY, CDR2 SYGVKD. Here the CDR3 DNA reads TGTGCCATAGGGACTAGCTCCTACAATGAGCAGTTCTTC. Its protein product is CAIGTSSYNEQFF.

This clone was detected only a few times. The chain carries TRBV28 and TRBJ2-7; TRBD2 matches at 10 bases. Germline CDR1 reads MDHEN; CDR2 reads SYDVKM. The J segment lost 3 bases and the V segment lost 6 bases, leaving 8 bases of the junction unmatched. CDR3 length: 15 amino acids. As DNA, the CDR3 is TGTGCCAGCAGACAAGGACTAGCGGCCCTCTACGAGCAGTACTTC. Translated: CASRQGLAALYEQYF. Supplemented by reference TRBV28 and TRBJ2-7, the full variable domain reads DVKVTQSSRYLVKRTGEKVFLECVQDMDHENMFWYRQDPGLGLRLIYFSYDVKMKEKGDIPEGYSVSREKKERFSLILESASTNQTSMYLCASRQGLAALYEQYFGPGTRLTVT.

J is TRBJ2-7 and V is TRBV12-2; TRBD1, the D gene given by the table, was not confirmed from the DNA. TRBV12-2 is tagged as a pseudogene. The CDR3 extends over 16 amino acids. The DNA of the CDR3 is TGTGCAAGTCGCTTAGATTCCGGGACAGTCCTCTACGAGCAGTACTTC. This translates into CASRLDSGTVLYEQYF.

The genes are TRBV27 and TRBJ2-1, with 9 bases that match TRBD2. CDR3 length equals 15 residues. Per the germline V gene, CDR1 is MNHEY and CDR2 is SMNVEV (reference sequence). V trimming: 5 bases; J trimming: 6 bases; junction bases outside the gene matches: 8. The CDR3 sequence: CASSDIAGVPNEQFF. CDR3 DNA sequence: TGTGCCAGCAGTGATATAGCGGGAGTCCCCAATGAGCAGTTCTTC.

This clone was detected a few times. This sequence joins TRBV4-1 and TRBJ1-5; no firm D call. V was shortened by 1 base and J by 7 bases, with 11 bases between the two germline ends. The CDR3 is 14 amino acids. CDR1 and CDR2 from the germline V gene are MGHRA and YSYEKL. CDR3 residues: CASSQALVEQPQHF. The CDR3 DNA is TGCGCCAGCAGCCAAGCTCTCGTGGAGCAGCCCCAGCATTTT.

CDR3 residues: CAIRPTSEHGYEQYF. CDR3 nucleotides: TGTGCCATCAGGCCAACCTCCGAACACGGCTACGAGCAGTACTTC. This rearrangement joins TRBV10-3 to TRBJ2-7, with no clear D. Germline V CDR1 and CDR2: ENHRY, SYGVKD. V was pared by 6 bases and J by 3 bases, with 18 bases between. The CDR3 has 15 residues.

The chain couples TRBV29-1 to TRBJ2-7, with D unclear. This CDR3 spans 10 amino acids. V gave up 4 bases and J gave up 4 bases, with 5 bases separating them. Germline V gives CDR1 SQVTM, CDR2 ANQGSEA. This CDR3 reads CSVVEYEQYF. DNA of the CDR3: TGCAGCGTTGTGGAGTACGAGCAGTACTTC.

CDR3 amino acids: CASSLSLDTQYF. The CDR3 DNA reads TGTGCCAGCAGCTTAAGTTTGGATACGCAGTATTTT. The chain is built from TRBV7-8 and TRBJ2-3, with D unresolved. V lost 2 bases, J lost 6 bases, and 6 bases lay in between. This CDR3 comprises 12 residues. Germline lookup yields CDR1 SGHVS and CDR2 FQNEAQ.

The rearrangement joins TRBV6-5 to TRBJ2-7; TRBD2 aligns across 14 bases. The CDR3 is made up of 15 amino acids. Unmatched junction bases numbered 5, after V lost 7 bases and J lost 3 bases. Germline V gene data show CDR1 as MNHEY and CDR2 as SVGAGI. The CDR3 DNA sequence: TGTGCCAGCACGACCGGACTAGCGGGAGGCTACGAGCAGTACTTC. It encodes CASTTGLAGGYEQYF.

This rearrangement joins TRBV14 to TRBJ1-2; the D is unclear. The CDR3 consists of 13 residues. Per the germline V gene, CDR1 is SGHDN and CDR2 is FVKESK. V was shortened by 0 bases and J by 14 bases, with 16 bases between the two germline ends. The CDR3 region is CASSQDPGRPRTF. CDR3 nucleotide sequence: TGTGCCAGCAGCCAAGACCCGGGCAGACCTAGGACCTTC.

The chain couples TRBV6-4 to TRBJ1-1; D uncertain. Germline CDR1 MRHNA, CDR2 SNTAGT. This CDR3 has 14 amino acids. V was clipped by 3 bases and J by 6 bases, with 14 bases between them. CDR3 region: CASSELLGSAEAFF. The CDR3 DNA sequence: TGTGCCAGCAGTGAACTACTAGGCTCCGCTGAAGCTTTCTTT.

The chain recombines TRBV9 with TRBJ2-5; D is ambiguous. CDR1 and CDR2 (germline): SGDLS, YYNGEE. Trimming stripped 0 bases from V and 3 bases from J, with 18 bases between. The CDR3 loop spans 17 amino acids. CDR3 DNA sequence: TGTGCCAGCAGCGTAGATCCCCCCCCGGGTTTAAAAGAGACCCAGTACTTC. Protein product: CASSVDPPPGLKETQYF. Full variable domain (rest looked up from reference TRBV9 and TRBJ2-5): DSGVTQTPKHLITATGQRVTLRCSPRSGDLSVYWYQQSLDQGLQFLIQYYNGEERAKGNILERFSAQQFPDLHSELNLSSLELGDSALYFCASSVDPPPGLKETQYFGPGTRLLVL.

The rearrangement uses TRBV6-6 and TRBJ2-5; perhaps TRBD1 as D (5 bases). The CDR3 is 15 residues long. In germline, CDR1 is MNHNY, CDR2 SVGAGI (reference sequence). Deletions cut 2 bases from V and 3 bases from J, with 13 bases between. The CDR3 here is CASSYPQGSKETQYF. The CDR3 nucleotides are TGTGCCAGCAGTTACCCTCAGGGTTCCAAAGAGACCCAGTACTTC.

This chain uses TRBV9 with TRBJ1-1, with a weak D call TRBD1 (6 bases). V was shortened by 4 bases and J by 11 bases, with 24 bases between the two germline ends. This CDR3 contains 15 residues. Germline CDR1 and CDR2: SGDLS and YYNGEE. The CDR3 sequence is CASSPPGGTPAGAFF. As DNA, the CDR3 is TGTGCCAGCAGCCCACCGGGTGGGACACCCGCCGGGGCTTTCTTT.

The chain combines TRBV15 with TRBJ2-1; 7 bases match TRBD1. This CDR3 spans 17 amino acids. Germline CDR1 LNHNV, CDR2 YYDKDF (reference sequence). J lost 3 bases, V lost 3 bases, and 11 bases had no gene match. CDR3 sequence reads: CATSRGLRGSNYNEQFF. The DNA for the CDR3 is TGTGCCACCAGCAGGGGTCTCAGGGGGAGTAACTACAATGAGCAGTTCTTC. The full variable domain, its missing parts supplied by reference TRBV15 and TRBJ2-1, is DAMVIQNPRYQVTQFGKPVTLSCSQTLNHNVMYWYQQKSSQAPKLLFHYYDKDFNNEADTPDNFQSRRPNTSFCFLDIRSPGLGDTAMYLCATSRGLRGSNYNEQFFGPGTRLTVL.

The V gene is TRBV2, the J gene TRBJ2-1; 9 nucleotides align to TRBD2. The CDR3 sequence is 16 residues long. Germline V CDR1 and CDR2: SNHLY, FYNNEI. V shed 1 base, J shed 6 bases, and the junction held 7 bases outside the gene matches. For the CDR3, the DNA is TGTGCCAGCAGTGAAGGCGGGAGGGGTTTGTCCAATGAGCAGTTCTTC. It translates to CASSEGGRGLSNEQFF. The full variable domain, rest sourced from reference TRBV2 and TRBJ2-1, is EPEVTQTPSHQVTQMGQEVILRCVPISNHLYFYWYRQILGQKVEFLVSFYNNEISEKSEIFDDQFSVERPDGSNFTLKIRSTKLEDSAMYFCASSEGGRGLSNEQFFGPGTRLTVL.

In regard to this clone: A read error may produce the germline difference seen at one junction end. The chain is built from TRBV2 and TRBJ2-2; D may be TRBD2 (5 bases). Germline CDR1 reads SNHLY; CDR2 reads FYNNEI. This CDR3 region has 15 residues. The CDR3: CASREGRGFTGELFF. The CDR3 DNA follows: TGTGCCAGCAGGGAAGGTCGGGGATTCACCGGGGAGCTGTTTTTT.

The CDR3 sequence: CASSPPPTSGRTTGELFF. CDR3 in DNA: TGTGCCAGCAGCCCCCCGCCTACTAGCGGGAGAACCACCGGGGAGCTGTTTTTT. This chain connects TRBV7-9 to TRBJ2-2; the match to TRBD2 covers 11 bases. The length of the CDR3 is 18 residues. Germline lookup yields CDR1 SEHNR and CDR2 FQNEAQ (reference sequence). Unmatched junction bases numbered 12, after V lost 5 bases and J lost 4 bases.

The genes are TRBV10-3 and TRBJ1-2; tentative D call: TRBD1 (6 bases). V dropped 3 bases and J dropped 3 bases, with 14 bases sitting between them. The V gene's germline CDR1 is ENHRY and CDR2 SYGVKD. CDR3 length equals 15 residues. This CDR3 reads CAISEQGNGDYGYTF. The CDR3 DNA follows: TGTGCCATCAGTGAACAGGGAAATGGCGACTATGGCTACACCTTC.

The chain joins TRBV7-9 to TRBJ2-7; no firm D call. The ends were cut back, 4 bases at V and 4 bases at J, with 8 bases in the middle. Per germline, CDR1 SEHNR and CDR2 FQNEAQ (reference sequence). This CDR3 region has 12 residues. DNA of the CDR3: TGTGCCAGCAGCTCGAGAACGTACGAGCAGTACTTC. Translating gives CASSSRTYEQYF.

The rearrangement uses TRBV9 and TRBJ2-3, with a possible D match to TRBD2 (5 bases). Looked up from germline, CDR1 is SGDLS and CDR2 is YYNGEE. The CDR3 loop spans 15 amino acids. The ends were cut back, 4 bases at V and 1 base at J, with 13 bases in the middle. The DNA for the CDR3 is TGTGCCAGCAGCTCGAGGGTGGCGGGCACAGATACGCAGTATTTT. It is translated as CASSSRVAGTDTQYF. Supplemented by reference TRBV9 and TRBJ2-3, the full variable domain reads DSGVTQTPKHLITATGQRVTLRCSPRSGDLSVYWYQQSLDQGLQFLIQYYNGEERAKGNILERFSAQQFPDLHSELNLSSLELGDSALYFCASSSRVAGTDTQYFGPGTRLTVL.

The chain uses TRBV7-3 and TRBJ2-7; D unresolved. In germline, CDR1 is SGHTA, CDR2 FQGTGA. This CDR3 is 13 amino acids long. The V end lost 1 base, the J end lost 2 bases, and 6 bases lay between the germline ends. CDR3 in amino acids: CASSLKNAYEQYF. The CDR3 DNA reads TGTGCCAGCAGCTTAAAGAATGCCTACGAGCAGTACTTC.

The chain uses TRBV5-4 and TRBJ1-2; 7 bases map to TRBD1. The trim removed 3 bases at V and 4 bases at J, leaving 3 bases unmatched. This CDR3 has 13 amino acids. Germline CDR1 SGHNT, CDR2 YYREEE (reference sequence). The CDR3 DNA is TGTGCCAGCAGCTGGGACAGCGCCTATGGCTACACCTTC. Translated: CASSWDSAYGYTF.

The V and J genes are TRBV4-3 and TRBJ2-1; 10 bases fit TRBD1. This CDR3 spans 16 amino acids. Germline V lookup: CDR1 LGHNA, CDR2 YSLEER. The ends lost 0 bases at V and 6 bases at J; junction bases unmatched: 5. CDR3 loop: CASSQEGTGVFNEQFF. CDR3 DNA: TGCGCCAGCAGCCAAGAAGGGACAGGGGTTTTCAATGAGCAGTTCTTC.

The rearrangement joins TRBV4-2 to TRBJ2-3; D remains unclear. Looked up from germline, CDR1 is LGHNA and CDR2 is YNFKEQ. This CDR3 is 12 amino acids long. V was shortened by 1 base and J by 8 bases, with 7 bases between the two germline ends. CDR3 residues: CASSQARGTQYF. CDR3 DNA: TGTGCCAGCAGCCAAGCCCGCGGTACGCAGTATTTT.

In its sample, this clone was seen once. This chain joins TRBV5-1 and TRBJ2-1; 9 bases are shared with TRBD2. The J segment lost 5 bases and the V segment lost 0 bases, leaving 12 bases of the junction unmatched. Germline CDR1 and CDR2: SGHRS and YFSETQ. The CDR3 sequence is 18 residues long. Written as DNA, the CDR3 is TGCGCCAGCAGCTTGGCAGGTCAGGGGAAGCGGGAGGACAATGAGCAGTTCTTC. It encodes CASSLAGQGKREDNEQFF.

DNA for the CDR3: TGTGCCAGCAGTGAACACGGGGGTGGCGGAAACACCATATATTTT. Its protein product is CASSEHGGGGNTIYF. This chain joins TRBV6-1 and TRBJ1-3; D may be TRBD1 (5 bases). Trimming took 2 bases from V and 4 from J, leaving 12 bases between them. CDR1 and CDR2 from the germline V gene are MNHNS and SASEGT. This CDR3 has 15 residues.

This clone came up once. The gene calls are TRBV30 and TRBJ2-3; TRBD1 matches at 7 bases. Per the germline V gene, CDR1 is GTSNPN and CDR2 is SVGIG (reference sequence). The CDR3 runs to 15 residues. With V trimmed by 3 bases and J by 3 bases, 9 bases remained unmatched. This CDR3 reads CAWSGQGGETDTQYF. CDR3 nucleotide sequence: TGTGCCTGGAGCGGACAAGGGGGCGAGACAGATACGCAGTATTTT.

CDR3 loop: CASSPLGSRDSPLHF. Written as DNA, the CDR3 is TGTGCCAGCAGTCCCCTCGGCAGTAGAGATTCACCCCTCCACTTT. V usage is TRBV6-1 and J usage is TRBJ1-6, with D uncertain. Deletions cut 5 bases from V and 8 bases from J, with 16 bases between. The CDR3 is 15 residues long. The V gene's germline CDR1 is MNHNS and CDR2 SASEGT.

This sequence joins TRBV6-5 and TRBJ1-5; TRBD1 matches 9 bases. The CDR3 is 13 residues long. The germline gives CDR1 MNHEY, CDR2 SVGAGI. Losses at the gene ends were 9 bases for V and 6 bases for J; bases not matched to a gene: 6. CDR3 residues: CARRTGGSQPQHF. CDR3 coding DNA: TGTGCCAGACGTACAGGGGGCAGTCAGCCCCAGCATTTT.